The 4 T cell receptor beta chains in this list originate from one sample, sequenced in a study of T-cell reconstitution after alpha-beta-depleted transplantation in children (dated by TCRdb to the mid-2010s). Receptor libraries were prepared by PCR. These reads were obtained on an Illumina HiSeq 2500. TCR library preparation used molecular barcoding, with unique molecular identifiers applied to normalize quantification of the TCRbeta repertoire. TCRdb reworked the public reads: Q25 trimming with fastp, MiXCR clone assembly, productive beta chains retained. Each CDR3 protein gets just one entry, which takes the most common genes and DNA from the rows behind it. Present in this sample are some 600,000 distinct CDR3 sequences, over 15% of which were seen just once. The ten largest clones take up approximately 1% of the sample. The specimen was PBMCs from the stem cell graft donor, collected from the stem cell graft. These receptors all stem from a human donor who donated a stem cell graft to a child with acute myeloid leukemia.

This clonotype has just a few counts. The V and J genes are TRBV20-1 and TRBJ2-6; D may be TRBD1 or TRBD2 (5 bases each). V gave up 8 bases and J gave up 0 bases, with 20 bases separating them. This CDR3 is 17 amino acids long. The germline V gene encodes CDR1 DFQATT and CDR2 SNEGSKA (reference sequence). The CDR3 protein is CSTSKGTSSSGANVLTF. CDR3 bases: TGCAGTACTTCGAAGGGGACGTCGAGCTCTGGGGCCAACGTCCTGACTTTC.

The sample holds one count of this clonotype. The chain joins TRBV4-3 to TRBJ2-5; 7 bases are a match to TRBD2. The germline V gene has CDR1 LGHNA and CDR2 YSLEER. The junction had 6 bases not matched to a gene; V was cut back by 0 bases and J by 2 bases. The CDR3 has 16 residues. Written as DNA, the CDR3 is TGCGCCAGCAGCCAAGATGGGCGGGGGAGACAAGAGACCCAGTACTTC. It codes for CASSQDGRGRQETQYF.

The chain carries TRBV11-2 and TRBJ1-2; TRBD1 aligns across 8 bases. CDR3 length equals 16 residues. In germline, CDR1 is SGHAT, CDR2 FQNNGV. V dropped 5 bases and J dropped 3; count of bases not matched to a gene: 11. CDR3 DNA sequence: TGTGCCAGCAGCCAAGGACAGGGCCAGGTCCACTATGGCTACACCTTC. This codes for CASSQGQGQVHYGYTF.

Note on this clonotype: An end of the junction differs from the germline gene, which may be a read error. The gene calls are TRBV6-1 and TRBJ1-2, with TRBD1 matching 10 bases. The CDR3 is 15 amino acids. Germline CDR1 and CDR2: MNHNS and SASEGT. The DNA for the CDR3 is TGTGCCAGCAGCGAAGGGACAGGGGTTTTCTATGGCTACACCTTC. Protein product: CASSEGTGVFYGYTF.